Listed below are T cell receptor beta chains from one sample, sequenced in a study of blood T cell repertoires in COVID-19. Method: immunoSEQ multiplex PCR; TCRdb's copy keeps in-frame clones and lacks some. The data show around 200,000 clones, with about 83% seen just once and around 5.7% held by the top ten. The source material was PBMCs or T cells enriched from blood (not recorded which). The receptors derive from a man aged 40-49 years with acute COVID-19. The CDR3 runs from the conserved cysteine through the conserved F or W. Each record gives: D gene, J gene, clone size, V gene, CDR3 DNA, CDR3 protein. D genes are given only for firm matches. Only some rows state a clone size, as once, few, many or a class for expanded clones.

>.|TRBJ2-7|once|TRBV30
TGTGCCTGGAGGAGGGGGGGGCCTTCCTACGAGCAGTACTTC
CAWRRGGPSYEQYF
>.|TRBJ2-7|.|TRBV6-5
TGTGCCAGCAGTTTTCTCACTGGTTACGAGCAGTACTTC
CASSFLTGYEQYF
>TRBD2|TRBJ2-1|.|TRBV24-1
TGTGCCACCAGTGATCCCTCGACTAGCGGGAACCTAAATGAGCAGTTCTTC
CATSDPSTSGNLNEQFF
>TRBD1|TRBJ2-5|.|TRBV7-9
TGTGCCAGCAGCTTAGCGGGTACAGGGGTAGAGACCCAGTACTTC
CASSLAGTGVETQYF
>.|TRBJ1-6|.|TRBV6-5
TGTGCCAGCAACCTGGACATTCGGGATTCACCCCTCCACTTT
CASNLDIRDSPLHF
>TRBD2|TRBJ2-7|.|TRBV6-5
TGTGCCAGCCACGCAGGACTAGCGGGAGGTTACGAGCAGTACTTC
CASHAGLAGGYEQYF
>.|TRBJ2-3|.|TRBV12-3/TRBV12-4
TGTGCCAGCAGCTTTAGCACAGATACGCAGTATTTT
CASSFSTDTQYF
>TRBD1|TRBJ1-3|.|TRBV7-9
TGTGCCAGCAGCACGGACAGGACTGGAAACACCATATATTTT
CASSTDRTGNTIYF
>.|TRBJ1-4|.|TRBV3-1/TRBV3-2
TGTGCCAGCAGCCAAAGAGGGTACGGAGAAAAACTGTTTTTT
CASSQRGYGEKLFF
>.|TRBJ1-1|once|TRBV15
TGTGCCACCAGGGACAGTCACACTGAAGCTTTCTTT
CATRDSHTEAFF
>.|TRBJ1-2|.|TRBV14
TGTGCCAGCAGCCCCAACGCAGGGTTTAGTGGCTACACCTTC
CASSPNAGFSGYTF
>TRBD1|TRBJ1-2|.|TRBV6-5
TGTGCCAGCAGTTTCTTGGACAGGGGGGATGGCTACACCTTC
CASSFLDRGDGYTF